This T cell receptor (beta chain) was recorded in a study of response to subunit inactivated influenza vaccine. TCRdb redid the calling of the RT-PCR reads with MiXCR, one entry per CDR3 protein. The sample includes about 650,000 distinct CDR3 sequences, roughly 15% of them seen just once. The V segment lost 5 bases and the J segment 4 bases; nucleotides outside the gene matches: 5. This CDR3 is 14 amino acids long. CDR1 is SGHKS, CDR2 YYEKEE, per germline (reference sequence). This clonotype has just a few counts. V is TRBV5-5 and J is TRBJ2-3; 9 nucleotides agree with TRBD1. The sample consisted of PBMCs from blood, taken roughly 2 weeks before vaccination. The sequence derives from a man between 50 and 59 years old who received an inactivated influenza vaccine. The CDR3: CASRDTGGPDTQYF. DNA for the CDR3: TGTGCCAGCAGAGATACAGGGGGCCCAGATACGCAGTATTTT.